The 19 T cell receptor beta chains below were found in one sample sequenced in a study of OX40 agonist ivuxolimab in advanced cancers. Clones were sequenced by immunoSEQ multiplex PCR, and TCRdb holds only the in-frame ones, with some missing. The sample records more than 45,000 clones, 82% being singletons. The input for sequencing was CD4+ or CD8+ T cells sorted from blood, taken in a trial of the OX40 agonist ivuxolimab. Receptor source: an adult with an advanced solid tumor such as melanoma, head and neck, liver or kidney cancer.

The gene calls are TRBV10-3 and TRBJ2-7, with 9 nucleotides matching TRBD1. The CDR3 has 15 amino acids. Germline V lookup: CDR1 ENHRY, CDR2 SYGVKD. Unmatched junction bases numbered 7, after V lost 2 bases and J lost 5 bases. In nucleotides, the CDR3 is TGTGCCATCAGTGAGACGGGGGACAGGGCCAACGAGCAGTACTTC. Amino acids: CAISETGDRANEQYF.

V usage is TRBV7-9 and J usage is TRBJ2-5; 12 nucleotides align to TRBD2. Germline CDR1 is SEHNR and CDR2 is FQNEAQ (reference sequence). With V trimmed by 6 bases and J by 6 bases, 5 bases remained unmatched. This CDR3 contains 14 residues. CDR3 coding DNA: TGTGCCAGCAGTCTAGCGGGAGGGCCGAAGACCCAGTACTTC. The encoded protein is CASSLAGGPKTQYF.

The CDR3 spells CASSPRLAGAQETQYF. CDR3 bases: TGTGCCAGCAGCCCCCGACTAGCGGGGGCCCAAGAGACCCAGTACTTC. The chain is built from TRBV5-4 and TRBJ2-5, with 12 bases lining up with TRBD2. V trimming: 4 bases; J trimming: 1 base; junction bases outside the gene matches: 5. In germline, CDR1 is SGHNT, CDR2 YYREEE (reference sequence). This CDR3 is built from 16 residues.

The chain is built from TRBV6-5 and TRBJ2-7, with 8 positions matching TRBD2. The CDR3 is 15 residues long. V lost 5 bases to trimming and J lost 2 bases; unmatched junction nucleotides: 8. CDR1 and CDR2 (germline): MNHEY, SVGAGI. The CDR3 DNA is TGTGCCAGCAGTAGAAGGCGGGAGGTAACCTACGAGCAGTACTTC. Its protein product is CASSRRREVTYEQYF.

The chain links TRBV9 to TRBJ2-7, with TRBD2 matching over 14 bases. The CDR3 is 15 residues long. Germline CDR1 is SGDLS and CDR2 is YYNGEE. The V and J ends lost 4 bases and 4 bases, in that order; junction bases with no gene match: 4. The CDR3, as DNA: TGTGCCAGCAGCCTGGGGACTAGCGGGAGTTACGAGCAGTACTTC. Translated, it gives CASSLGTSGSYEQYF. Full variable domain (remainder filled in from reference TRBV9 and TRBJ2-7): DSGVTQTPKHLITATGQRVTLRCSPRSGDLSVYWYQQSLDQGLQFLIQYYNGEERAKGNILERFSAQQFPDLHSELNLSSLELGDSALYFCASSLGTSGSYEQYFGPGTRLTVT.

This clone was counted only a few times. The chain employs TRBV7-3 and TRBJ2-6; possibly TRBD1 for D (6 bases). This CDR3 contains 17 residues. Trimming removed 5 bases from V and 4 bases from J, with 18 bases in between. Germline assignment: CDR1 SGHTA and CDR2 FQGTGA. CDR3: CASSVIQGVRGANVLTF. The DNA of the CDR3 is TGTGCCAGCAGCGTCATACAGGGAGTTAGGGGGGCCAACGTCCTGACTTTC.

The gene calls are TRBV11-1 and TRBJ2-5, with a possible D match to TRBD1 (6 bases). V shed 3 bases and J shed 5 bases, with 13 bases lying between them. This CDR3 is built from 14 residues. From germline, CDR1 is SGHAT and CDR2 FQDESV (reference sequence). The CDR3 sequence: CASSFGGGAETQYF. In DNA form, the CDR3 reads TGTGCCAGCAGCTTCGGTGGGGGCGCGGAGACCCAGTACTTC.

The chain couples TRBV10-3 to TRBJ2-7, with D perhaps matching TRBD1 (6 bases). This CDR3 spans 12 amino acids. Germline V gene sequence: CDR1 ENHRY, CDR2 SYGVKD. V lost 6 bases and J 0 bases, leaving 6 bases between the germline ends. CDR3 DNA sequence: TGTGCCATCAGAGGGGGCTCCTACGAGCAGTACTTC. It yields the protein CAIRGGSYEQYF.

The genes are TRBV7-9 and TRBJ2-6; D remains ambiguous. The CDR3 runs 17 residues. Germline-derived CDR1 and CDR2 are SEHNR and FQNEAQ (reference sequence). V was cut by 2 bases and J by 3 bases, with 14 bases left in between. The CDR3 spells CASSLIGVQGGANVLTF. Written as DNA, the CDR3 is TGTGCCAGCAGCTTAATTGGGGTTCAAGGTGGGGCCAACGTCCTGACTTTC.

The V and J genes are TRBV6-6 and TRBJ2-7; 9 bases match TRBD2. In germline, CDR1 is MNHNY, CDR2 SVGAGI (reference sequence). This CDR3 is 13 amino acids long. Trimming removed 10 bases from V and 5 bases from J; junction bases left unmatched: 9. The CDR3 sequence: CAITNPSGNEQYF. The DNA for the CDR3 is TGTGCCATCACTAATCCTAGCGGGAACGAGCAGTACTTC.

There are a few counts of this clone. This chain joins TRBV19 and TRBJ1-2, with unresolved D. This CDR3 has 13 residues. Germline V CDR1 and CDR2: LNHDA, SQIVND (reference sequence). Trimming stripped 0 bases from V and 8 bases from J, with 10 bases between. The CDR3 region is CASSIEARRGYTF. The CDR3 region has the DNA TGTGCCAGTAGTATAGAGGCCCGACGGGGCTACACCTTC.

The rearrangement uses TRBV11-3 and TRBJ1-1; TRBD1 agrees at 7 bases. V shed 7 bases, J shed 4 bases, and the junction held 9 bases outside the gene matches. Germline V gene data show CDR1 as SGHNT and CDR2 as YENEEA. This CDR3 is 14 amino acids long. This chain's CDR3 is CASTDRVAGTEAFF. In nucleotides, the CDR3 is TGTGCCAGCACCGACAGGGTTGCCGGCACTGAAGCTTTCTTT.

The chain joins TRBV5-5 to TRBJ2-7; TRBD1 is a possible D gene (6 bases). Trimming took off 0 bases at V and 2 bases at J, with 15 bases between the two ends. Germline CDR1 reads SGHKS; CDR2 reads YYEKEE (reference sequence). CDR3 length equals 16 residues. CDR3 coding DNA: TGTGCCAGCAGCTTGGCCGGTCCCGGACAGACCTACGAGCAGTACTTC. Translated: CASSLAGPGQTYEQYF. The full variable domain, with the rest looked up from reference TRBV5-5 and TRBJ2-7, is DAGVTQSPTHLIKTRGQQVTLRCSPISGHKSVSWYQQVLGQGPQFIFQYYEKEERGRGNFPDRFSARQFPNYSSELNVNALLLGDSALYLCASSLAGPGQTYEQYFGPGTRLTVT.

The rearrangement joins TRBV6-5 to TRBJ1-5; D ambiguous. The V gene lost 6 bases and the J gene lost 5 bases, with 14 bases spanning the gap. CDR1 and CDR2 (germline): MNHEY, SVGAGI. The CDR3 is 14 amino acids. The CDR3 nucleotides are TGTGCCAGCAGGCCTCACGGGGAATATCAGCCCCAGCATTTT. Residues: CASRPHGEYQPQHF.

The CDR3 DNA reads TGTGCCAGCAGCCATGGGGACAGGGCCACAGATACGCAGTATTTT. Encoded protein: CASSHGDRATDTQYF. This sequence joins TRBV14 and TRBJ2-3; TRBD1 agrees at 9 bases. V lost 3 bases and J lost 2; bases outside the gene matches: 3. The CDR3 loop spans 15 amino acids. Germline V gene lookup returns CDR1 SGHDN and CDR2 FVKESK.

The chain uses TRBV9 and TRBJ2-5; a weak D match, TRBD1 (6 bases). V was cut by 3 bases and J by 2 bases, with 14 bases left in between. The CDR3 loop spans 15 amino acids. Per germline, CDR1 SGDLS and CDR2 YYNGEE. CDR3 coding DNA: TGTGCCAGCAGCGCCGTGGGACAAGGACAAGAGACCCAGTACTTC. Translated: CASSAVGQGQETQYF.

The rearrangement uses TRBV6-1 and TRBJ1-1; D is uncertain. Germline assignment: CDR1 MNHNS and CDR2 SASEGT. The CDR3 extends over 13 amino acids. Trimming took off 8 bases at V and 6 bases at J, with 16 bases between the two ends. Here the CDR3 reads CASVWGPGAEAFF. In DNA form, the CDR3 reads TGTGCCAGCGTTTGGGGTCCGGGCGCTGAAGCTTTCTTT.

The rearrangement links TRBV18 to TRBJ1-2; D may be TRBD1 (5 bases). This CDR3 is built from 16 residues. V lost 5 bases and J lost 0, with 16 bases in between. Germline assignment: CDR1 KGHSH and CDR2 LQKENI. The CDR3 coding sequence is TGTGCCAGCTCATCGACCAGGGAGAAGGCTAACTATGGCTACACCTTC. As protein: CASSSTREKANYGYTF.

V is TRBV11-2 and J is TRBJ1-1, with D maybe TRBD1 (6 bases). V lost 1 base and J 6 bases, leaving 12 bases between the germline ends. The CDR3 sequence is 14 residues long. Germline-derived CDR1 and CDR2 are SGHAT and FQNNGV. CDR3 sequence: CASSLVTGGAEAFF. For the CDR3, the DNA is TGTGCCAGCAGCTTAGTTACTGGGGGCGCTGAAGCTTTCTTT.